This T cell receptor (beta chain) was sequenced for a study of control samples from healthy donors and cancer patients. CDR1 is SGHNT and CDR2 is YYREEE in the germline V gene (reference sequence). CDR3 length: 15 residues. Trimming removed 4 bases from V and 0 bases from J, with 12 bases in between. This clone was counted once. The method was immunoSEQ multiplex PCR; TCRdb's version includes in-frame clones alone and lacks a portion of them. The sample contains fewer than 200,000 clones, 85% to 95% of which appear only once. Sequenced sample: blood. V gene TRBV5-4 combines with J gene TRBJ2-3; a weak D match, TRBD1 (5 bases). The source is a woman aged 60-75 years in good health. As DNA, the CDR3 is TGTGCCAGCAGCCGACAGTCTACTAGCACAGATACGCAGTATTTT. Encoded protein: CASSRQSTSTDTQYF.